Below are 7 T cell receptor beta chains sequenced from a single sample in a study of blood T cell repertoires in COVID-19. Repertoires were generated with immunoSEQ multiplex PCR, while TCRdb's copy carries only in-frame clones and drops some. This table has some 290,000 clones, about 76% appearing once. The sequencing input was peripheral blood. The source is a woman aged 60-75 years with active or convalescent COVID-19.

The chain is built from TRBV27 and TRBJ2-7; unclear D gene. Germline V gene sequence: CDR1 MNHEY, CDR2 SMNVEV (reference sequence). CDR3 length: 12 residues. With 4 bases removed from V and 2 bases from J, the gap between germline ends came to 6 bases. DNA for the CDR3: TGTGCCAGCAGTTCGCGGACCTACGAGCAGTACTTC. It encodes CASSSRTYEQYF.

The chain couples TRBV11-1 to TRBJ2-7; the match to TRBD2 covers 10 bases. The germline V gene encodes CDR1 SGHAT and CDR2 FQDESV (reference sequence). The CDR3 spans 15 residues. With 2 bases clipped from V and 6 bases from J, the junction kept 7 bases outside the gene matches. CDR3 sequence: CASSLRTSGVAEQYF. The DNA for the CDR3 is TGTGCCAGCAGCTTACGGACTAGCGGCGTCGCCGAGCAGTACTTC.

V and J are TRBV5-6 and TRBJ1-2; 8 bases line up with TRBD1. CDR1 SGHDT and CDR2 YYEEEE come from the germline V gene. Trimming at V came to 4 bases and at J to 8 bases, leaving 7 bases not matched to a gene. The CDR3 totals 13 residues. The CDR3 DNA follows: TGTGCCAGCAGCCCGAGCCACAGGGGGGGCTACACCTTC. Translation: CASSPSHRGGYTF.

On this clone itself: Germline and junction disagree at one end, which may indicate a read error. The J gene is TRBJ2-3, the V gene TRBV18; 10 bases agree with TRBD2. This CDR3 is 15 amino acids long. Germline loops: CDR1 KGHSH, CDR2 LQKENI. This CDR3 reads CASSPLAGFTDTQYF. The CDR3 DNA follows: TGTGCCAGCTCCCCACTAGCGGGGTTCACAGATACGCAGTATTTT.

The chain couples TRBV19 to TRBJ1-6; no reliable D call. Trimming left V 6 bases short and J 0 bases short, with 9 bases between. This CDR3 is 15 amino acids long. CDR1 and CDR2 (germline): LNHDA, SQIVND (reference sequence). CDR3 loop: CASRAVGSYNSPLHF. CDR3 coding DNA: TGTGCCAGTAGGGCAGTTGGCTCCTATAATTCACCCCTCCACTTT.

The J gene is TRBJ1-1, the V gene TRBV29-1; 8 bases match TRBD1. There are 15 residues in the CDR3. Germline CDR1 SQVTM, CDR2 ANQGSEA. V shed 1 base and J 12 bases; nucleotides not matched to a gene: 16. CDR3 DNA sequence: TGCAGCGTTGAAGGGAACCCTCCCAGGACAGGGAAATCTTTCTTT. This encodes CSVEGNPPRTGKSFF.

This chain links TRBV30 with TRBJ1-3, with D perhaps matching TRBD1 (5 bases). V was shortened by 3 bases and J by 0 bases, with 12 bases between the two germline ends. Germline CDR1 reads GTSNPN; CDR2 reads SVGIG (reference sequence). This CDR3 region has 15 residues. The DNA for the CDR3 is TGTGCCTGGAGAAGAGGACAAGACTCTGGAAACACCATATATTTT. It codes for CAWRRGQDSGNTIYF.